The rows below give T cell receptor beta chains drawn from one sample of a study of T cell responses to AZD1222 COVID-19 vaccine. The table came from immunoSEQ multiplex PCR; TCRdb's copy has only in-frame clones and leaves some out. The sample yields approximately 110,000 clones, roughly 90% seen once. Sequencing used peripheral blood, obtained on day 0 of AZD1222 vaccination. These receptors originate from an adult in good health. The CDR3 runs from the conserved cysteine through the conserved F or W. A D gene is named only where the DNA matches it firmly. Rows may omit the clone size; those that give it use once, few, many or a size class.

TRBJ1-1 | NA | NA | TRBV5-1 | CASSLPSRVNTEAFF | TGCGCCAGCAGCTTGCCCTCCCGGGTGAACACTGAAGCTTTCTTT
TRBJ2-7 | NA | NA | TRBV15 | CATSALRRGDEQYF | TGTGCCACCAGCGCCTTAAGGAGGGGGGACGAGCAGTACTTC
TRBJ1-3 | NA | NA | TRBV12-3/TRBV12-4 | CASSLSRGYTIYF | TGTGCCAGCAGTCTGAGTCGGGGATACACCATATATTTT
TRBJ2-1 | NA | NA | TRBV10-3 | CAISESWGRGNEQFF | TGTGCCATCAGTGAGTCATGGGGGCGCGGGAATGAGCAGTTCTTC
TRBJ2-3 | NA | NA | TRBV28 | CASSLLGGADTQYF | TGTGCCAGCAGTTTACTTGGGGGTGCAGATACGCAGTATTTT
TRBJ2-3 | NA | NA | TRBV7-9 | CASSETLDTQYF | TGTGCCAGCAGCGAAACTCTAGATACGCAGTATTTT
TRBJ1-6 | NA | NA | TRBV9 | CASSGQPTDSPLHF | TGTGCCAGCAGCGGACAACCAACGGATTCACCCCTCCACTTT
TRBJ2-7 | NA | NA | TRBV29-1 | CSVEVPTGTYEQYF | TGCAGCGTTGAAGTTCCAACGGGCACCTACGAGCAGTACTTC
TRBJ2-1 | NA | NA | TRBV27 | CASSLHDSNEQFF | TGTGCCAGCAGTTTACATGACAGCAATGAGCAGTTCTTC
TRBJ2-7 | TRBD1 | NA | TRBV9 | CASSVDRGFDEQYF | TGTGCCAGCAGCGTAGACAGGGGGTTCGACGAGCAGTACTTC
TRBJ2-4 | NA | NA | TRBV19 | CASTPPGTLAKNIQYF | TGTGCCAGTACCCCGCCAGGGACCCTAGCCAAAAACATTCAGTACTTC
TRBJ1-2 | TRBD1 | NA | TRBV7-2 | CASSFRGDNYGYTF | TGTGCCAGCAGCTTCAGGGGGGACAACTATGGCTACACCTTC
TRBJ1-4 | NA | NA | TRBV4-1 | CASSQEWGREKLFF | TGCGCCAGCAGCCAAGAGTGGGGCCGGGAAAAACTGTTTTTT
TRBJ2-7 | NA | NA | TRBV4-1 | CASSEGTSSYEQYF | TGCGCCAGCAGCGAAGGGACTTCCTCCTACGAGCAGTACTTC
TRBJ2-2 | NA | NA | TRBV11-3 | CASSLGIGPGELFF | TGTGCCAGCAGCTTAGGAATCGGTCCCGGGGAGCTGTTTTTT
TRBJ1-2 | TRBD1 | NA | TRBV5-1 | CASSLASGTVGYTF | TGCGCCAGCAGCTTGGCCTCAGGGACAGTCGGCTACACCTTC
TRBJ2-7 | NA | NA | TRBV19 | CASSIPRTKGAEQYF | TGTGCCAGTAGTATCCCTCGGACGAAGGGAGCCGAGCAGTACTTC
TRBJ2-3 | NA | NA | TRBV4-2 | CASSQTWPGRGASTDTQYF | TGTGCCAGCAGCCAAACTTGGCCAGGGAGGGGGGCTAGCACAGATACGCAGTATTTT
TRBJ2-5 | TRBD1 | NA | TRBV19 | CASSPDREETQYF | TGTGCCAGTAGCCCCGACAGGGAAGAGACCCAGTACTTC
TRBJ2-5 | NA | NA | TRBV25-1 | CASSGNFQETQYF | TGTGCCAGCAGTGGTAATTTTCAAGAGACCCAGTACTTC
TRBJ1-2 | TRBD1 | NA | TRBV6-1 | CASSERQGDGYTF | TGTGCCAGCAGTGAGCGACAGGGGGATGGCTACACCTTC
TRBJ1-1 | NA | once | TRBV14 | CASSKWGMGTEAFF | TGTGCCAGCAGCAAATGGGGTATGGGCACTGAAGCTTTCTTT
TRBJ2-1 | NA | NA | TRBV11-2 | CASSPRLTSSYNEQFF | TGTGCCAGCAGCCCCAGACTGACGTCCTCCTACAATGAGCAGTTCTTC
TRBJ2-4 | NA | once | TRBV5-1 | CASSLGSSDRDIQYF | TGCGCCAGCAGCTTGGGAAGTTCGGACAGAGACATTCAGTACTTC
TRBJ2-1 | NA | NA | TRBV19 | CASSIGGGPRVPYNEQFF | TGTGCCAGTAGTATTGGAGGGGGCCCACGGGTACCCTACAATGAGCAGTTCTTC
TRBJ2-1 | TRBD2 | NA | TRBV27 | CASSLWGGYNEQFF | TGTGCCAGCAGTTTGTGGGGGGGGTACAATGAGCAGTTCTTC
TRBJ1-6 | NA | once | TRBV5-6 | CASSLAGEGSPLHF | TGTGCCAGCAGCTTGGCAGGGGAGGGTTCACCCCTCCACTTT
TRBJ1-3 | TRBD1 | NA | TRBV5-6 | CASSFGQGWDTIYF | TGTGCCAGCAGCTTCGGACAGGGGTGGGACACCATATATTTT
TRBJ2-3 | NA | NA | TRBV24-1 | CATSGGGTTDTQYF | TGTGCCACCAGTGGGGGCGGGACCACAGATACGCAGTATTTT
TRBJ2-7 | TRBD2 | NA | TRBV27 | CASSSPRLAGNYEQYF | TGTGCCAGCAGTTCCCCCCGACTAGCGGGGAACTACGAGCAGTACTTC
TRBJ2-2 | TRBD1 | NA | TRBV5-1 | CASSLAMTGRLTGELFF | TGCGCCAGCAGCTTGGCCATGACAGGGCGTCTGACCGGGGAGCTGTTTTTT
TRBJ1-5 | NA | NA | TRBV30 | CAWRDQGFGPQPQHF | TGTGCCTGGAGAGACCAGGGGTTCGGGCCTCAGCCCCAGCATTTT
TRBJ2-1 | NA | once | TRBV21-1 | CASSKDSGQVKAEQFF | TGTGCCAGCAGCAAAGATTCGGGACAGGTGAAGGCTGAGCAGTTCTTC
TRBJ1-1 | NA | NA | TRBV28 | CASRGTLNTEAFF | TGTGCCAGCCGGGGGACGCTGAACACTGAAGCTTTCTTT
TRBJ1-4 | TRBD1 | NA | TRBV5-1 | CASSSQGANEKLFF | TGCGCCAGCAGCTCGCAGGGGGCTAATGAAAAACTGTTTTTT
TRBJ1-1 | NA | NA | TRBV24-1 | CATSDLGNTEAFF | TGTGCCACCAGTGATTTAGGGAACACTGAAGCTTTCTTT
TRBJ1-6 | NA | NA | TRBV5-5 | CASSLGQHPESPLHF | TGTGCCAGCAGCTTGGGACAGCACCCTGAATCACCCCTCCACTTT
TRBJ2-2 | NA | once | TRBV19 | CASSITKLGGTGELFF | TGTGCCAGTAGTATAACCAAGTTGGGCGGCACCGGGGAGCTGTTTTTT
TRBJ2-7 | NA | NA | TRBV11-2 | CASSLAGTPREQYF | TGTGCCAGCAGCTTAGCCGGGACACCGCGCGAGCAGTACTTC
TRBJ2-5 | NA | NA | TRBV18 | CASSRGTKETQYF | TGTGCCAGCTCACGGGGGACGAAAGAGACCCAGTACTTC
TRBJ1-2 | TRBD1 | NA | TRBV11-3 | CASSSQGQGGGYTF | TGTGCCAGCAGCTCCCAGGGACAGGGTGGCGGCTACACCTTC
TRBJ1-2 | TRBD1 | NA | TRBV7-8 | CASSPPPGTGSLYGYTF | TGTGCCAGCAGCCCCCCACCCGGGACAGGGAGCCTCTATGGCTACACCTTC